This paragraph reports one T cell receptor (beta chain). Its antigen is not known. The protocol was immunoSEQ multiplex PCR, while the TCRdb copy is restricted to in-frame clones and leaves out a portion. Here the sample spans about 4,000 clones, roughly 83% being singletons. The data stem from a study of neoadjuvant nivolumab and ipilimumab in lung cancer. In the study overall: Patients got nivolumab 3 mg/kg on days 1, 15 and 29; combination added ipilimumab 1 mg/kg day 1.

V was clipped by 3 bases and J by 7 bases; unmatched bases: 5. The CDR3 totals 13 residues. Germline CDR1 is SGHVS and CDR2 is FQNEAQ. The study, taken as a whole, reports: Resected tumors had greater TCR richness and clonality than uninvolved lung. Only two of four nivolumab-treated tumors gained richness and clonality by surgery.

The V call is TRBV7-8, the J call TRBJ1-1; 7 nucleotides line up with TRBD1. The TCR was taken from an adult with non-small cell lung cancer. Sequencing was performed on peripheral blood, taken after neoadjuvant nivolumab, alone or with ipilimumab, at or shortly before surgery. The CDR3 nucleotides read TGTGCCAGCAGCTTGACAGGGCGGTATGAAGCTTTCTTT. It translates to CASSLTGRYEAFF.